The 9 T cell receptor beta chains reported below all come from one sample, sequenced in a study of OX40 agonist ivuxolimab in advanced cancers. This table comes from immunoSEQ multiplex PCR, and its TCRdb copy is limited to in-frame clones, with some not included. The data contain just over 9,500 clones, approximately 71% of them seen just once; the ten biggest clones take up about 24%. The source was CD4+ or CD8+ T cells sorted from blood, collected in a trial of the OX40 agonist ivuxolimab. These receptors originate from an adult with an advanced solid tumor such as melanoma, head and neck, liver or kidney cancer.

This chain connects TRBV4-1 to TRBJ2-7; a weak D match, TRBD1 (6 bases). Germline CDR1 and CDR2: MGHRA and YSYEKL. V was clipped by 5 bases and J by 4 bases, with 15 bases between them. The CDR3 length is 14 residues. CDR3 region: CASSFGTLGYEQYF. CDR3 DNA sequence: TGCGCCAGCAGCTTCGGGACATTGGGGTACGAGCAGTACTTC.

The V and J genes are TRBV30 and TRBJ2-1; TRBD2 matches at 7 bases. The CDR3 is 17 residues long. Per germline, CDR1 GTSNPN and CDR2 SVGIG (reference sequence). The V gene end was trimmed by 3 bases and the J gene end by 1 base; junction bases not matched to a gene: 12. CDR3 DNA: TGTGCCTGGAGCGCCATCGGGACTACCAGATCCTACAATGAGCAGTTCTTC. This gives the protein CAWSAIGTTRSYNEQFF. The full variable domain, completed using reference TRBV30 and TRBJ2-1, is SQTIHQWPATLVQPVGSPLSLECTVEGTSNPNLYWYRQAAGRGLQLLFYSVGIGQISSEVPQNLSASRPQDRQFILSSKKLLLSDSGFYLCAWSAIGTTRSYNEQFFGPGTRLTVL.

V usage is TRBV6-5 and J usage is TRBJ2-5; 9 bases line up with TRBD2. Looked up from germline, CDR1 is MNHEY and CDR2 is SVGAGI. The CDR3 totals 11 residues. CDR3 bases: TGTGCAACCCTAGCGGGGGAGACCCAGTACTTC. It specifies CATLAGETQYF.

This clone has more than one count but fewer than ten. This chain uses TRBV6-5 with TRBJ2-7; 8 nucleotides line up with TRBD2. The germline V gene encodes CDR1 MNHEY and CDR2 SVGAGI. J was trimmed by 0 bases and V by 0 bases; bases with no gene match: 4. This CDR3 contains 16 residues. This chain's CDR3 is CASSYSSGASSYEQYF. CDR3 sequence (DNA): TGTGCCAGCAGTTACTCTAGCGGGGCTAGCTCCTACGAGCAGTACTTC.

With respect to this clone: A read error is possible here, since a much larger clone lies one base away. The sample contains more than one DNA sequence encoding this CDR3. The J gene is TRBJ2-7, the V gene TRBV6-6; the match to TRBD1 covers 8 bases. There are 13 residues in the CDR3. The V gene end was trimmed by 5 bases and the J gene end by 7 bases; junction bases not matched to a gene: 7. Germline loops: CDR1 MNHNY, CDR2 SVGAGI (reference sequence). CDR3: CASSGQGQYEQYF. The CDR3 DNA reads TGTGCCAGCAGTGGACAGGGTCAATATGAGCAGTACTTC.

This rearrangement joins TRBV4-2 to TRBJ2-1; no reliable D call. CDR1 and CDR2 (germline): LGHNA, YNFKEQ. The CDR3 runs 14 residues. V lost 0 bases and J lost 5, with 8 bases in between. The CDR3 DNA follows: TGTGCCAGCAGCCAAGATCCCAGCAACAATGAGCAGTTCTTC. It codes for CASSQDPSNNEQFF.

In this sample, this clone turned up a few times. V gene TRBV7-9 combines with J gene TRBJ2-2; D unresolved. This CDR3 spans 16 amino acids. V was trimmed by 4 bases and J by 0 bases, leaving 12 bases between them. CDR1 is SEHNR and CDR2 is FQNEAQ in the germline V gene (reference sequence). CDR3 protein: CASSSDIIANTGELFF. The CDR3 coding sequence is TGTGCCAGCAGCTCCGACATAATCGCGAACACCGGGGAGCTGTTTTTT.

The rearrangement uses TRBV5-4 and TRBJ2-2; 7 positions match TRBD2. Trimming took 4 bases from V and 7 from J; bases not matched to a gene: 4. Germline V CDR1 and CDR2: SGHNT, YYREEE (reference sequence). The CDR3 spans 13 residues. The CDR3, as DNA: TGTGCCAGCAGCCGGGGGGAGAGCGGGGAGCTGTTTTTT. Translated, it gives CASSRGESGELFF.

The chain carries TRBV6-6 and TRBJ2-4; D gene unclear. Germline values: CDR1 MNHNY, CDR2 SVGAGI (reference sequence). The V and J ends lost 3 bases and 8 bases respectively, with 11 bases between them. The CDR3 is 13 residues long. CDR3 nucleotides: TGTGCCAGCAGTTATCGGGCGTCTCACATTCAGTACTTC. It specifies CASSYRASHIQYF.